This is a list of T cell receptor beta chains from one sample in a study of Tregs in tolerant kidney transplant recipients. Clones were sequenced by immunoSEQ multiplex PCR, and TCRdb holds only the in-frame ones, with some missing. The table has some 90,000 clones, around nine tenths seen once. Specimen: CD8+ T cells from blood. Receptors originate from a human donor in good health. The CDR3 runs from the conserved cysteine through the conserved F or W. The order of the fields is V gene, J gene, D gene, clone size, CDR3 DNA, CDR3 protein. A D gene is named only where the DNA matches it firmly. Part of the rows lack a size; the others show once, few, many or a class for expanded clones.

V: TRBV23-1
J: TRBJ2-5
D: -
size: -
DNA: TGCGCCAGCAGCTTGGCCTCAGGTTTAACCCAGTACTTC
CDR3: CASSLASGLTQYF

V: TRBV13
J: TRBJ1-4
D: -
size: -
DNA: TGTGCCAGCAGCTTAGGCGGGGTGAGGGAAAAACTGTTTTTT
CDR3: CASSLGGVREKLFF

V: TRBV19
J: TRBJ1-1
D: -
size: -
DNA: TGTGCCAGTCGTATGGTCTGGGGGGGGAACACTGAAGCTTTCTTT
CDR3: CASRMVWGGNTEAFF

V: TRBV5-4
J: TRBJ1-1
D: TRBD1
size: once
DNA: TGTGCCAGCAGCTCAATCGACAGGGGGACGAACACTGAAGCTTTCTTT
CDR3: CASSSIDRGTNTEAFF

V: TRBV27
J: TRBJ1-1
D: -
size: -
DNA: TGTGCCAGCAGTTTTGGGGGGAGAGGCAACACTGAAGCTTTCTTT
CDR3: CASSFGGRGNTEAFF

V: TRBV13
J: TRBJ2-1
D: -
size: once
DNA: TGTGCCAGCAGCTTAGGCCTGGTTATAAGCTCCTACAATGAGCAGTTCTTC
CDR3: CASSLGLVISSYNEQFF

V: TRBV30
J: TRBJ1-1
D: -
size: -
DNA: TGTGCCTGGAGTGAGGTGGGGACTGAAGCTTTCTTT
CDR3: CAWSEVGTEAFF

V: TRBV5-4
J: TRBJ1-1
D: -
size: -
DNA: TGTGCCAGCAGACCTCAGGGGTACGCTGAAGCTTTCTTT
CDR3: CASRPQGYAEAFF

V: TRBV18
J: TRBJ2-4
D: -
size: -
DNA: TGTGCCAGCTCACCTAAGGGCCTAGCCAAAAACATTCAGTACTTC
CDR3: CASSPKGLAKNIQYF

V: TRBV11-3
J: TRBJ1-6
D: TRBD1
size: few
DNA: TGTGCCAGCAGCCCCCCGGACAGGGGAAGGGATTCACCCCTCCACTTT
CDR3: CASSPPDRGRDSPLHF

V: TRBV27
J: TRBJ2-5
D: TRBD1
size: -
DNA: TGTGCCAGCAGTTTACAGGGGGTGGGAGAGACCCAGTACTTC
CDR3: CASSLQGVGETQYF

V: TRBV21-1
J: TRBJ2-2
D: -
size: -
DNA: TGTGCCAGCAGCAAACAGGGGCCGCAGAACACCGGGGAGCTGTTTTTT
CDR3: CASSKQGPQNTGELFF

V: TRBV4-1
J: TRBJ1-5
D: -
size: few
DNA: TGCGCCAGCAGCCAAGATTGGGAGAATCAGCCCCAGCATTTT
CDR3: CASSQDWENQPQHF

V: TRBV27
J: TRBJ1-1
D: -
size: -
DNA: TGTGCCAGCAACTGGGGTCCGGTCGGTAACACTGAAGCTTTCTTT
CDR3: CASNWGPVGNTEAFF